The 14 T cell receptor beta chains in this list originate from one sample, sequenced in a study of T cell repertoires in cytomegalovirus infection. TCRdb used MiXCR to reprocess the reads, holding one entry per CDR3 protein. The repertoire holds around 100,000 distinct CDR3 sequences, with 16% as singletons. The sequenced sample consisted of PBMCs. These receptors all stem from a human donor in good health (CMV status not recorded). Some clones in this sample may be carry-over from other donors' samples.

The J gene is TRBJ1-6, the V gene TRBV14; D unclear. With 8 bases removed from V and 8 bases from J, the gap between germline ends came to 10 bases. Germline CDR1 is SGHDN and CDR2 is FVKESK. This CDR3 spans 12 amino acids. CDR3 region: CASGPGYSPLHF. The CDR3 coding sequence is TGTGCCAGCGGGCCGGGATATTCACCCCTCCACTTT.

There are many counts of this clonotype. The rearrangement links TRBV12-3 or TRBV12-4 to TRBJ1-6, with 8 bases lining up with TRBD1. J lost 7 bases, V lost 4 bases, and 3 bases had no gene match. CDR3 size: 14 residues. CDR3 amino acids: CASSSDRDNSPLHF. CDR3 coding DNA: TGTGCCAGCAGTTCGGACAGGGACAATTCACCCCTCCACTTT.

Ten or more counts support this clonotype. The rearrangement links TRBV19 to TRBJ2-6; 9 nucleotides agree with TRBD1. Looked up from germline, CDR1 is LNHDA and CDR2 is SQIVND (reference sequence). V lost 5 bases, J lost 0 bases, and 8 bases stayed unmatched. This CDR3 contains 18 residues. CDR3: CASSGLTGGVSGANVLTF. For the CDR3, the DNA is TGTGCCAGTAGTGGATTGACAGGGGGGGTCTCTGGGGCCAACGTCCTGACTTTC.

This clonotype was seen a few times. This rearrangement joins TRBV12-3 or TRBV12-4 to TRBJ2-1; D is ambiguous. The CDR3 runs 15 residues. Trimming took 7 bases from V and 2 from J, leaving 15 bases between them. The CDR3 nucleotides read TGTGCCAGCACCGATAAAAGGGTCCCCTACAATGAGCAGTTCTTC. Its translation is CASTDKRVPYNEQFF.

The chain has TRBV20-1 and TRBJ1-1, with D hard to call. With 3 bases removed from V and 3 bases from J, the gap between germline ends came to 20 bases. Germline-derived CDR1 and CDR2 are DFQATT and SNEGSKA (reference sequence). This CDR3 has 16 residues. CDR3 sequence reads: CSARNLTARGYTEAFF. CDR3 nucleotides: TGCAGTGCTAGGAATTTAACGGCCCGGGGATACACTGAAGCTTTCTTT.

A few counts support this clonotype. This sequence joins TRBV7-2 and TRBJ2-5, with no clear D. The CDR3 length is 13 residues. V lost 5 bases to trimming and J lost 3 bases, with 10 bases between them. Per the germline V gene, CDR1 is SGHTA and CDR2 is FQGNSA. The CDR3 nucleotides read TGTGCCAGCAGCCGCTACGAGAAAGAGACCCAGTACTTC. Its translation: CASSRYEKETQYF.

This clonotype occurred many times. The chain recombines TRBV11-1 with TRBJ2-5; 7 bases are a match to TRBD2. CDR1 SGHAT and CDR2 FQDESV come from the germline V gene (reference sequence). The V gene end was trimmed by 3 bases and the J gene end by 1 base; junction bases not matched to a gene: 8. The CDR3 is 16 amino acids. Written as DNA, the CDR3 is TGTGCCAGCAGCTTTCATCAGCGGGGTTCCCAAGAGACCCAGTACTTC. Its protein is CASSFHQRGSQETQYF.

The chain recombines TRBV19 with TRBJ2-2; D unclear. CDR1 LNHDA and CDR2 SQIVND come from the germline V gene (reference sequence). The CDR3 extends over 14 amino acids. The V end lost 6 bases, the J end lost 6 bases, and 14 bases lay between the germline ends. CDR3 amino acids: CASRSGAWAGELFF. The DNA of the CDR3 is TGTGCCAGTAGATCGGGTGCGTGGGCCGGGGAGCTGTTTTTT.

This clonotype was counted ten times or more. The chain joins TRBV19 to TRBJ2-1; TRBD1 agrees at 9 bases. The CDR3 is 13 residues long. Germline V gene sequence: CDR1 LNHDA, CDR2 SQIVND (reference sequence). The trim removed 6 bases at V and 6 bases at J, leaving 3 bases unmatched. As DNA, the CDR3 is TGTGCCAGTAGGGGACAGGGTATCAATGAGCAGTTCTTC. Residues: CASRGQGINEQFF.

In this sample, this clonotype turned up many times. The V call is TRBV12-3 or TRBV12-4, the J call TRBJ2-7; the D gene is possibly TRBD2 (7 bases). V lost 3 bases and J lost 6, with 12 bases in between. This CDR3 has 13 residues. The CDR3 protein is CASSLGGPGEQYF. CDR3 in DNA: TGTGCCAGCAGTTTGGGGGGGCCAGGCGAGCAGTACTTC.

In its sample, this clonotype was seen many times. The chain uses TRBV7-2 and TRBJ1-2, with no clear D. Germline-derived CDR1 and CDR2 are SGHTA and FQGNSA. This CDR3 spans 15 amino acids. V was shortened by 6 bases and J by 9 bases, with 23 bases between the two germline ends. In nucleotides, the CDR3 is TGTGCCAGCAGTGCGGGTACAGCCCATTCTATGAGCTACACCTTC. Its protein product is CASSAGTAHSMSYTF.

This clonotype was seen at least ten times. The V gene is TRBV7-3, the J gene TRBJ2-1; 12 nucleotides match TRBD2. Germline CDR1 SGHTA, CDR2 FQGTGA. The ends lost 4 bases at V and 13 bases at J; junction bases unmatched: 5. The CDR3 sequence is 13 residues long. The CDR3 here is CASSSLAGGIQFF. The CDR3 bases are TGTGCCAGCAGCTCTCTAGCGGGGGGGATACAGTTCTTC.

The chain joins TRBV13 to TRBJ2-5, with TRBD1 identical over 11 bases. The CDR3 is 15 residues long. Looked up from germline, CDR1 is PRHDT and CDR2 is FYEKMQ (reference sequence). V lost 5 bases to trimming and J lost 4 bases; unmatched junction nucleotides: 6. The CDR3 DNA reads TGTGCCAGCAGCCGGGTGGACAGGGGGCCAGAGACCCAGTACTTC. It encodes CASSRVDRGPETQYF. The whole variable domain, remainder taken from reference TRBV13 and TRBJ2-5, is AAGVIQSPRHLIKEKRETATLKCYPIPRHDTVYWYQQGPGQDPQFLISFYEKMQSDKGSIPDRFSAQQFSDYHSELNMSSLELGDSALYFCASSRVDRGPETQYFGPGTRLLVL.

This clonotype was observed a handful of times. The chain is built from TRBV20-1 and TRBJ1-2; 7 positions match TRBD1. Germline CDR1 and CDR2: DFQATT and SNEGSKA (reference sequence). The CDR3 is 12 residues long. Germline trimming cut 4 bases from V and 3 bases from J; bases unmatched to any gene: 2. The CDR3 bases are TGCAGTGCTACCGGGACAGACTATGGCTACACCTTC. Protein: CSATGTDYGYTF.